This T cell receptor (beta chain) was captured in a study of blood T cell repertoires in COVID-19. Study-wide context: Samples representing acute and convalescent COVID-19 were sourced from the United States, Italy and Spain. The analysed material was cDNA or gDNA that came from T cells, B-cell-depleted T cells, or PBMCs.

The CDR3 runs 19 residues. Trimming took 4 bases from V and 4 from J; bases not matched to a gene: 13. Germline CDR1 and CDR2: SGHAT and FQNNGV. Study processing details: It was from reference gene primer amplification that nucleated cell counts were estimated. Profiling relied on immunoSEQ multiplex PCR, and the TCRdb table lists in-frame clones only, not all of them. V and J calls and clone size are as listed in that table; D and trimming were resolved from the DNA. The sample consists of hundreds of thousands of clones, more than 70% of them appearing once. Those enrolled in Seattle joined during active infection and were followed longitudinally afterward. In its sample, this clone was seen once.

The chain recombines TRBV11-2 with TRBJ1-6; 10 positions match TRBD1. The sample taken for sequencing was peripheral blood. This receptor was taken from a woman in her 30s with COVID-19, enrolled during active disease. The CDR3 nucleotides are TGTGCCAGCAGCTCCCGGGACAGGGGTCGAAGGTTGTATAATTCACCCCTCCACTTT. It specifies CASSSRDRGRRLYNSPLHF.